A selection of T cell receptor beta chains follows, all from one sample in a study of cytomegalovirus exposure and HLA in healthy donors. Data came from immunoSEQ multiplex PCR; TCRdb stores just in-frame clones and leaves some out. The sample lists about 110,000 clones, roughly 79% occurring once. What was sequenced was PBMCs. The source of these receptors is a woman aged 25 to 39 in good health and CMV-seronegative. CDR3s include the opening cysteine and the closing phenylalanine or tryptophan. The D gene is left open where the match is weak. Size values are once, few and many counts, or a class for expanded clones, and some rows have none.

TRBD1	TRBV11-2	-	TRBJ2-7	CASSYLPGQNQEQYF	TGTGCCAGCAGCTACTTACCGGGACAGAACCAGGAGCAGTACTTC
-	TRBV6-4	-	TRBJ2-3	CASSDSDRGVTDTQYF	TGTGCCAGCAGTGACTCGGATAGGGGTGTAACAGATACGCAGTATTTT
-	TRBV27	-	TRBJ2-6	CASSLFPSGANVLTF	TGTGCCAGCAGTTTATTCCCATCTGGGGCCAACGTCCTGACTTTC
-	TRBV6-1	-	TRBJ2-5	CASSDVGRETQYF	TGTGCCAGCAGTGATGTGGGGCGCGAGACCCAGTACTTC
TRBD2	TRBV4-2	few	TRBJ2-1	CASSQVRTSYNEQFF	TGTGCCAGCAGCCAAGTTCGGACTAGCTACAATGAGCAGTTCTTC
TRBD1	TRBV27	-	TRBJ1-6	CASSSPYLRQGVRTPLHF	TGTGCCAGCAGTTCGCCGTATTTAAGACAGGGCGTAAGGACACCCCTCCACTTT
-	TRBV11-2	-	TRBJ2-1	CASSLEAGRAYNEQFF	TGTGCCAGCAGCTTAGAAGCTGGGCGCGCCTACAATGAGCAGTTCTTC
-	TRBV11-2	few	TRBJ2-1	CASSWDMNEQFF	TGTGCCAGCAGCTGGGACATGAATGAGCAGTTCTTC
TRBD1	TRBV6-5	-	TRBJ2-5	CASSYPDRAGTQYF	TGTGCCAGCAGTTACCCGGACAGGGCAGGGACCCAGTACTTC
-	TRBV4-1	once	TRBJ2-1	CASSQGLTASTSNEQFF	TGCGCCAGCAGCCAAGGACTTACAGCGTCCACTAGCAATGAGCAGTTCTTC
TRBD2	TRBV9	-	TRBJ2-3	CASTPRGGLTDTQYF	TGTGCCAGCACCCCTCGGGGGGGCCTCACAGATACGCAGTATTTT
-	TRBV19	-	TRBJ2-7	CASSLGPGYEQYF	TGTGCCAGTAGTCTGGGGCCTGGATACGAGCAGTACTTC
-	TRBV19	once	TRBJ2-1	CASNGIGQSYNEQFF	TGTGCCAGTAATGGTATCGGACAGTCGTACAATGAGCAGTTCTTC
TRBD2	TRBV18	-	TRBJ2-7	CASSPRELAVTYEQYF	TGTGCCAGCTCACCTCGGGAACTAGCGGTTACCTACGAGCAGTACTTC
-	TRBV5-1	once	TRBJ2-7	CASSPAGGYEQYF	TGCGCCAGCAGCCCGGCCGGGGGCTACGAGCAGTACTTC
-	TRBV5-4	-	TRBJ2-7	CASMSDSSYEQYF	TGTGCCAGCATGAGTGATAGCTCCTACGAGCAGTACTTC
TRBD2	TRBV7-2	few	TRBJ2-7	CASSLGTSGRNEQYF	TGTGCCAGCAGCTTAGGGACTAGCGGGAGAAACGAGCAGTACTTC
-	TRBV6-1	-	TRBJ2-1	CASSAVPPGTYNEQFF	TGTGCCAGCAGTGCAGTACCTCCAGGCACCTACAATGAGCAGTTCTTC
-	TRBV5-1	-	TRBJ1-2	CASSPGTRIDYTF	TGTGCCAGCAGCCCCGGGACAAGGATTGACTACACCTTC
TRBD1	TRBV5-1	few	TRBJ2-5	CASGNGQGSETQYF	TGCGCCAGCGGAAACGGACAGGGGTCAGAGACCCAGTACTTC
-	TRBV11-2	-	TRBJ2-3	CASSLGENTQYF	TGTGCCAGCAGCTTAGGGGAGAACACGCAGTATTTT
-	TRBV6-1	-	TRBJ1-1	CASRGMVTEAFF	TGTGCCAGCCGGGGGATGGTCACTGAAGCTTTCTTT
TRBD2	TRBV19	-	TRBJ2-1	CASSIEGTSGRASYNEQFF	TGTGCCAGTAGTATAGAGGGGACTAGCGGGAGGGCATCCTACAATGAGCAGTTCTTC
-	TRBV19	-	TRBJ2-1	CASTKRYSYNEQFF	TGTGCCAGTACAAAGCGGTATTCCTACAATGAGCAGTTCTTC
-	TRBV5-1	once	TRBJ2-1	CASSIQPRENEQFF	TGCGCCAGCAGCATTCAGCCGAGGGAAAATGAGCAGTTCTTC
-	TRBV7-9	few	TRBJ1-1	CASSGGQTRREGSEAFF	TGTGCCAGCAGCGGTGGACAGACGAGGAGGGAGGGATCTGAAGCTTTCTTT
-	TRBV25-1	-	TRBJ1-6	CASSEGTPSLPLHF	TGTGCCAGCAGTGAGGGGACACCATCGTTACCCCTCCACTTT
-	TRBV6-1	-	TRBJ2-7	CASSELTYEQYF	TGTGCCAGCAGTGAACTCACCTACGAGCAGTACTTC
TRBD2	TRBV19	once	TRBJ2-3	CASSIFISGNTDTQYF	TGTGCCAGTAGTATTTTTATTAGCGGGAACACAGATACGCAGTATTTT
-	TRBV2	-	TRBJ2-2	CASSDVSWRAGELFF	TGTGCCAGCAGTGATGTGAGTTGGCGGGCCGGGGAGCTGTTTTTT
-	TRBV21-1	-	TRBJ2-3	CASSKPQRGTDTQYF	TGTGCCAGCAGCAAACCTCAGCGAGGCACAGATACGCAGTATTTT